A selection of T cell receptor beta chains follows, all from one sample in a study of a mutant IDH1 vaccine in newly diagnosed glioma. TCRdb's copy holds only in-frame clones and misses some; the assay was immunoSEQ multiplex PCR. Of about 50,000 clones in the sample, approximately 84% were seen once. What these receptors recognize is not known. This specimen was PBMCs, taken from a glioma patient whose treatment included an IDH1 peptide vaccine. These TCRs come from a woman aged 30 to 39 with glioma. Some clones in this sample may be carry-over from other donors' samples. The CDR3 runs from the conserved cysteine through the conserved F or W. The D gene is left open where the match is weak. Size values are once, few and many counts, or a class for expanded clones, and some rows have none.

clone_size: -
d_call: TRBD2
v_call: TRBV4-2
j_call: TRBJ2-3
cdr3_nt: TGTGCCAGCAGCCAAGATGACCCTAGCGGGAGATGGGCAGATACGCAGTATTTT
cdr3_aa: CASSQDDPSGRWADTQYF

clone_size: -
d_call: -
v_call: TRBV5-1
j_call: TRBJ2-2
cdr3_nt: TGCGCCAGCAGCTTGGCCGTCGGGCTTAACACCGGGGAGCTGTTTTTT
cdr3_aa: CASSLAVGLNTGELFF

clone_size: -
d_call: TRBD1
v_call: TRBV28
j_call: TRBJ1-1
cdr3_nt: TGTGCCAGCAGCCCGGACAGGGTAGTCGCTGAAGCTTTCTTT
cdr3_aa: CASSPDRVVAEAFF

clone_size: -
d_call: -
v_call: TRBV29-1
j_call: TRBJ1-3
cdr3_nt: TGCAGCGTTGTTCCGGGAGGAAACACCATATATTTT
cdr3_aa: CSVVPGGNTIYF

clone_size: -
d_call: TRBD1
v_call: TRBV9
j_call: TRBJ2-3
cdr3_nt: TGTGCCAGCAGCGTCGGCCGTTTGACAGGGGGGTCCACAGATACGCAGTATTTT
cdr3_aa: CASSVGRLTGGSTDTQYF

clone_size: few
d_call: TRBD1
v_call: TRBV15
j_call: TRBJ1-5
cdr3_nt: TGTGCCACCAGCAGACAGGGGGCGACTCAGCCCCAGCATTTT
cdr3_aa: CATSRQGATQPQHF

clone_size: -
d_call: -
v_call: TRBV27
j_call: TRBJ2-7
cdr3_nt: TGTGCCAGCAGTTTAAGCGACCGAACCTACGAGCAGTACTTC
cdr3_aa: CASSLSDRTYEQYF

clone_size: -
d_call: -
v_call: TRBV19
j_call: TRBJ1-3
cdr3_nt: TGTGCCAGTGCAGGACAGCTCTCTGGAAACACCATATATTTT
cdr3_aa: CASAGQLSGNTIYF

clone_size: -
d_call: TRBD1
v_call: TRBV7-8
j_call: TRBJ1-2
cdr3_nt: TGTGCCAGCAGCTTAGCGGTACCAGGGGGCAGCTATGGCTACACCTTC
cdr3_aa: CASSLAVPGGSYGYTF

clone_size: few
d_call: -
v_call: TRBV9
j_call: TRBJ2-2
cdr3_nt: TGTGCCAGCAGCGTAGGAGTCCCCGGGGAGCTGTTTTTT
cdr3_aa: CASSVGVPGELFF

clone_size: -
d_call: TRBD2
v_call: TRBV27
j_call: TRBJ2-7
cdr3_nt: TGTGCCAGCAGCCAAACGGGGGGGAGGGCCACCTACGAGCAGTACTTC
cdr3_aa: CASSQTGGRATYEQYF

clone_size: -
d_call: -
v_call: TRBV20-1
j_call: TRBJ2-7
cdr3_nt: TGCAGTGCTGTAAAAGCCTACGAGCAGTACTTC
cdr3_aa: CSAVKAYEQYF

clone_size: -
d_call: TRBD2
v_call: TRBV4-1
j_call: TRBJ2-3
cdr3_nt: TGCGCCAGCAGCCAAGATCCATTCTCTGGCGGGAGGAGGGATACGCAGTATTTT
cdr3_aa: CASSQDPFSGGRRDTQYF

clone_size: -
d_call: TRBD1
v_call: TRBV27
j_call: TRBJ1-5
cdr3_nt: TGTGCCAGCAGACCAACCTCCACAGGGGACAATCAGCCCCAGCATTTT
cdr3_aa: CASRPTSTGDNQPQHF

clone_size: once
d_call: -
v_call: TRBV19
j_call: TRBJ2-7
cdr3_nt: TGTGCCAGTAGTATCGGATCGGGCCAGGGGTACGAGCAGTACTTC
cdr3_aa: CASSIGSGQGYEQYF

clone_size: -
d_call: -
v_call: TRBV29-1
j_call: TRBJ1-1
cdr3_nt: TGCAGCGTTGAAACAGGAATGAACACTGAAGCTTTCTTT
cdr3_aa: CSVETGMNTEAFF

clone_size: -
d_call: -
v_call: TRBV2
j_call: TRBJ2-7
cdr3_nt: TGTGCCAGCAGTGAAGGCAGGGCGTACGAGCAGTACTTC
cdr3_aa: CASSEGRAYEQYF

clone_size: -
d_call: -
v_call: TRBV25-1
j_call: TRBJ2-3
cdr3_nt: TGTGCCAGCAAGGCGAGACGCGACCTTGATACGCAGTATTTT
cdr3_aa: CASKARRDLDTQYF

clone_size: -
d_call: -
v_call: TRBV5-4
j_call: TRBJ1-2
cdr3_nt: TGTGCCAGCAGCTTGCCCGGGGGAGCGAACTATGGCTACACCTTC
cdr3_aa: CASSLPGGANYGYTF

clone_size: -
d_call: -
v_call: TRBV9
j_call: TRBJ2-3
cdr3_nt: TGTGCCAGCAGCGTAGATCAGAGCTGGGATACGCAGTATTTT
cdr3_aa: CASSVDQSWDTQYF

clone_size: -
d_call: -
v_call: TRBV15
j_call: TRBJ1-5
cdr3_nt: TGTGCCACCAGCATTGGGGGAAATAGCAATCAGCCCCAGCATTTT
cdr3_aa: CATSIGGNSNQPQHF

clone_size: -
d_call: TRBD1
v_call: TRBV19
j_call: TRBJ1-4
cdr3_nt: TGTGCCAGCTCCCGGGACAGCAGATCTGCAACTAATGAAAAACTGTTTTTT
cdr3_aa: CASSRDSRSATNEKLFF

clone_size: -
d_call: -
v_call: TRBV19
j_call: TRBJ2-5
cdr3_nt: TGTGCCAGTAGTGCTCTTGGTAGGGAGACCCAGTACTTC
cdr3_aa: CASSALGRETQYF

clone_size: once
d_call: TRBD1
v_call: TRBV6-5
j_call: TRBJ1-2
cdr3_nt: TGTGCCAGCAGCGGGACAGGGGGCAAGTATGGCTACACCTTC
cdr3_aa: CASSGTGGKYGYTF

clone_size: -
d_call: -
v_call: TRBV5-1
j_call: TRBJ1-5
cdr3_nt: TGCGCCAGCAGCTTGGTAGGGGCAGGGGATCAGCCCCAGCATTTT
cdr3_aa: CASSLVGAGDQPQHF

clone_size: -
d_call: -
v_call: TRBV5-1
j_call: TRBJ2-1
cdr3_nt: TGCGCCAGCACAAGGGTATTCAACAATGAGCAGTTCTTC
cdr3_aa: CASTRVFNNEQFF

clone_size: -
d_call: -
v_call: TRBV5-5
j_call: TRBJ1-5
cdr3_nt: TGTGCCAGCAGTACTGGGGGCTCGGGCAATCAGCCCCAGCATTTT
cdr3_aa: CASSTGGSGNQPQHF

clone_size: -
d_call: -
v_call: TRBV5-4
j_call: TRBJ2-3
cdr3_nt: TGTGCCAGCGCCGGGACTTTGACTACAGATACGCAGTATTTT
cdr3_aa: CASAGTLTTDTQYF

clone_size: -
d_call: TRBD2
v_call: TRBV30
j_call: TRBJ2-7
cdr3_nt: TGTGCCTGGAGTGTTTCCGCGGGAGGCTACGAGCAGTACTTC
cdr3_aa: CAWSVSAGGYEQYF

clone_size: once
d_call: -
v_call: TRBV7-9
j_call: TRBJ1-5
cdr3_nt: TGTGCCAGCAGCACCCGGAGTGATCAGCCCCAGCATTTT
cdr3_aa: CASSTRSDQPQHF

clone_size: -
d_call: -
v_call: TRBV27
j_call: TRBJ1-5
cdr3_nt: TGTGCCAGCAGCCCTGGCCCGGGACACCAAAAGGGGGGACAGCCCCAGCATTTT
cdr3_aa: CASSPGPGHQKGGQPQHF

clone_size: -
d_call: -
v_call: TRBV9
j_call: TRBJ2-7
cdr3_nt: TGTGCCAGCAGCGTAGGGGTCTCCTACGAGCAGTACTTC
cdr3_aa: CASSVGVSYEQYF

clone_size: -
d_call: -
v_call: TRBV19
j_call: TRBJ2-7
cdr3_nt: TGTGCCAGTAGTTTCCGGGCCGAAGGCTCCGAGCAGTACTTC
cdr3_aa: CASSFRAEGSEQYF

clone_size: -
d_call: TRBD2
v_call: TRBV29-1
j_call: TRBJ2-1
cdr3_nt: TGCAGCGTTGACGGACTAGCGGGAGGTCGAAATGAGCAGTTCTTC
cdr3_aa: CSVDGLAGGRNEQFF

clone_size: -
d_call: -
v_call: TRBV30
j_call: TRBJ1-4
cdr3_nt: TGTGCCTGGAGGGGGAGGAATGAAAAACTGTTTTTT
cdr3_aa: CAWRGRNEKLFF

clone_size: -
d_call: -
v_call: TRBV6-1
j_call: TRBJ2-7
cdr3_nt: TGTGCCAGCAGTGACCGATTTCCGAGCTACGAGCAGTACTTC
cdr3_aa: CASSDRFPSYEQYF